This note documents a single TCR beta chain sequence. This clonotype has just a few counts. The antigen this receptor binds is unknown. One base away there is no much larger clone; base qualities are not given. Libraries were made using 5' RACE. Instrument on record: Illumina HiSeq 2500. The second PCR ran for roughly 7 to 11 cycles and used a J-beta primer mix along with a sample-barcoded 5' primer. A template-switch 5' adaptor carrying 12 random nucleotides introduced a unique molecular identifier onto each TCR beta cDNA molecule. At least 3 million CDR3-containing paired-end reads were obtained from each sample. First-strand cDNA was synthesized from all RNA with the Mint cDNA synthesis kit, primed by a TRBC-specific oligonucleotide. After uracil-DNA glycosylase treatment, a first 18-cycle PCR used universal primers M1SS and BC2_uni_R on all cDNA. As for how the authors treated the data: Normalization of each sample was performed by random selection of 1 million high-quality reads, each carrying a distinct molecular identifier. Reads with shared molecular identifiers were discarded instead of being binned into consensus sequences. MiTCR, set to a Q25 quality threshold and the strictest error-elimination algorithm, was used for CDR3 identification, clonotype clustering and error correction. A nonparametric unseen species model with Euler transformation was used to estimate a lower bound on total TCR beta diversity. The raw public data were reprocessed by TCRdb itself: fastp quality trimming at Q25, MiXCR clonotype calling, in-frame beta chains only. Entries are consolidated by CDR3 protein sequence, retaining the most common genes and DNA. TCRdb, not the authors, supplied the V and J calls. Here the sample has 600,000 to 800,000 distinct CDR3 sequences; roughly half occur a single time. The ten biggest clones cover roughly 13% of the sample.

The data stem from a study of blood T cells in healthy people across ages (dated by TCRdb to about 2015). About the full investigation: Template switching captured roughly one uniquely barcoded TCR beta cDNA molecule per two T cells in model experiments. The donors were split into four age groups: young (average around 17 years), middle-aged (over 35), aged (more than 60) and long-lived (82). The study measured age-related changes in TCR beta repertoire diversity using deep sequencing normalized with unique cDNA molecular identifiers. Using the same blood draw, the study looked at two additional independent replicas of 1 million unique cDNA reads for two donors, one aged 18 to 30 and the other aged 80 or older. Donors of different ages were randomly distributed across sequencing lanes to avoid experimental bias.

The donors were around 39 Caucasian individuals from Russia, aged roughly 6 to 100 years, who were systemically healthy. Each donor gave 9 to 10 milliliters of peripheral blood, collected into EDTA-treated Vacutainer tubes. PBMCs were isolated by Ficoll-Paque density-gradient centrifugation, with at least 7 million obtained per sample. Trizol reagent was used to extract total RNA from the PBMCs, yielding at least 6 micrograms per sample. Naive CD45RAhigh/CD27high T cell percentages were measured by flow cytometry on a PBMC aliquot from every donor. What the authors observed across the whole study: Bulk unsorted PBMC profiling prevented conclusive comparison of naive and antigen-experienced compartments. As age increased, observed TCR beta diversity per million T cells dropped in a roughly linear way, and a significant reduction was already evident by age about 36. A strong correlation was found between observed TCR beta diversity and the percentage of naive T cells measured by flow cytometry. Donor CMV infection status was unknown, potentially confounding age-related changes in expanded clonotypes. Compared with the aged group, the long-lived group had more naive CD4+ T cells, fewer expanded clones and increased TCR diversity, a pattern suggesting age selection. Estimates of total diversity based on one million sequenced T cells were considered lower bounds and underestimates.

Sequenced material: blood. The receptor was derived from a woman older than 75 in good health.

DNA sequence: TGTGCCAGCAGCTTAGGGCAGGTCTTTAATGAAAAACTGTTTTTT. This sequence encodes CASSLGQVFNEKLFF. The chain is encoded by TRBV7-2 joined to TRBJ1-4; the D gene cannot be named for sure. CDR3 length: 15 amino acids, cysteine to phenylalanine. This entry keeps only the CDR3 DNA: 45 bases, framed from base 1. V was cut back by 1 base and J by 4 bases, leaving a gap of 10 bases between them. In the germline V gene, CDR1 corresponds to SGHTA and CDR2 to FQGNSA.